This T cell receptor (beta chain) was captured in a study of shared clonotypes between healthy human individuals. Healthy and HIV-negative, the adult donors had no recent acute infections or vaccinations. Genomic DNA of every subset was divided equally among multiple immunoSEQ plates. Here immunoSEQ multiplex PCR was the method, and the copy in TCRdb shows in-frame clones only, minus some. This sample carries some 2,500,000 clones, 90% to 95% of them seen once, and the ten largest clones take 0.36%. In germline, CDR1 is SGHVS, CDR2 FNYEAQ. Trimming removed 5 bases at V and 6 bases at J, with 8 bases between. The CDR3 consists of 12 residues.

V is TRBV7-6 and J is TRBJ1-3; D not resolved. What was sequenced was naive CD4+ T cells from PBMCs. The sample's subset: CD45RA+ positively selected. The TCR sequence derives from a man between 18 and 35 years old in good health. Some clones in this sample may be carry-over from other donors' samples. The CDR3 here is CASSPWTNTIYF. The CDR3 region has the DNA TGTGCCAGCAGCCCCTGGACAAACACCATATATTTT. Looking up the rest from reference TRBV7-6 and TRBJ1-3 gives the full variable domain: GAGVSQSPRYKVTKRGQDVALRCDPISGHVSLYWYRQALGQGPEFLTYFNYEAQQDKSGLPNDRFSAERPEGSISTLTIQRTEQRDSAMYRCASSPWTNTIYFGEGSWLTVV.